The 12 T cell receptor beta chains given below trace back to one sample, sequenced in a study of T cells in Graves' hyperthyroidism and ophthalmopathy. The CDR3 regions of TCR beta were amplified from RNA transcripts. First-round RT-PCR with HTBI primers amplified the TCR CDR3 region. MiXCR was run by TCRdb on the multiplex PCR reads, yielding one entry per CDR3 protein. In the table there are fewer than 600,000 distinct CDR3 sequences, about 15% of which are singletons. Sequenced material: blood. These TCRs come from a woman aged 40-49 years with Graves' hyperthyroidism.

In this sample, this clonotype turned up a few times. The V call is TRBV12-3 or TRBV12-4, the J call TRBJ2-7, with 13 nucleotides matching TRBD2. The CDR3 runs to 18 residues. V trimming: 6 bases; J trimming: 0 bases; junction bases outside the gene matches: 11. The CDR3 reads CASSIGGTSGTISYEQYF. CDR3 sequence (DNA): TGTGCCAGCAGCATAGGTGGGACTAGCGGGACCATCTCCTACGAGCAGTACTTC.

This clonotype was observed many times. This chain uses TRBV28 with TRBJ2-3, with D possibly TRBD2 on 6 matching bases. This CDR3 comprises 15 residues. The ends were cut back, 3 bases at V and 4 bases at J, with 14 bases in the middle. Germline values: CDR1 MDHEN, CDR2 SYDVKM. CDR3 bases: TGTGCCAGCAGTTTTACCGGAGGGCGTTCAGATACGCAGTATTTT. Protein sequence: CASSFTGGRSDTQYF.

This clonotype was detected many times. V gene TRBV12-3 or TRBV12-4 combines with J gene TRBJ2-5; D not resolved. Trimming removed 8 bases from V and 9 bases from J, with 16 bases in between. The CDR3 is 12 amino acids. CDR3 DNA sequence: TGTGCCAGCGGCAACCCACCTGCGGCCCAGTACTTC. Residues: CASGNPPAAQYF.

The J gene is TRBJ2-5, the V gene TRBV20-1; the D is unclear. Germline V gene data show CDR1 as DFQATT and CDR2 as SNEGSKA (reference sequence). The V end lost 5 bases, the J end lost 7 bases, and 17 bases lay between the germline ends. CDR3 length equals 13 residues. DNA of the CDR3: TGCAGTGCTGCGGACGTTTCGATGTGGACCCAGTACTTC. Amino acids: CSAADVSMWTQYF.

The chain uses TRBV5-6 and TRBJ2-7; D not resolved. This CDR3 spans 14 amino acids. V gave up 1 base and J gave up 5 bases, with 13 bases separating them. Per the germline V gene, CDR1 is SGHDT and CDR2 is YYEEEE. The CDR3 DNA is TGTGCCAGCAGCTTGAGAAGTATCGTCGACGAGCAGTACTTC. Amino acids: CASSLRSIVDEQYF.

This clonotype was seen many times. This chain uses TRBV3-1 with TRBJ1-2; D uncertain. V gave up 5 bases and J gave up 3 bases, with 4 bases separating them. This CDR3 is 11 amino acids long. The germline gives CDR1 LGHDT, CDR2 YNNKEL (reference sequence). The CDR3 loop reads CASSSDYGYTF. The CDR3 nucleotides read TGTGCCAGCAGCTCGGACTATGGCTACACCTTC.

Regarding this clonotype: This clone may be a read error of a much larger clone one base away. The chain links TRBV30 to TRBJ2-1; 10 positions match TRBD2. The CDR3 has 15 amino acids. Germline CDR1 and CDR2: GTSNPN and SVGIG (reference sequence). Unmatched junction bases numbered 14, after V lost 5 bases and J lost 10 bases. CDR3 in amino acids: CAWGRRSGRAREQFF. Written as DNA, the CDR3 is TGTGCCTGGGGTAGAAGGAGCGGGAGGGCCCGGGAGCAGTTCTTC. The full variable domain, its missing parts supplied by reference TRBV30 and TRBJ2-1, is SQTIHQWPATLVQPVGSPLSLECTVEGTSNPNLYWYRQAAGRGLQLLFYSVGIGQISSEVPQNLSASRPQDRQFILSSKKLLLSDSGFYLCAWGRRSGRAREQFFGPGTRLTVL.

This clonotype was seen many times. V is TRBV4-2 and J is TRBJ2-7; D ambiguous. The germline V and J ends were trimmed by 4 bases and 4 bases, with 14 bases remaining between them. From germline, CDR1 is LGHNA and CDR2 YNFKEQ. This CDR3 is 14 amino acids long. CDR3 in DNA: TGTGCCAGCAGCCCCGATCACGGCCCGTACGAGCAGTACTTC. The encoded protein is CASSPDHGPYEQYF.

There are many counts of this clonotype. J is TRBJ2-7 and V is TRBV7-9; D remains ambiguous. V lost 5 bases and J 5 bases, leaving 16 bases between the germline ends. This CDR3 comprises 14 residues. Germline CDR1 is SEHNR and CDR2 is FQNEAQ (reference sequence). The CDR3 DNA is TGTGCCAGCAGCCGCCCCGACAAGGAACACGAGCAGTACTTC. Its protein product is CASSRPDKEHEQYF.

This clonotype has at least ten counts. The chain recombines TRBV2 with TRBJ2-7; the D gene is possibly TRBD1 (5 bases). The V end lost 7 bases, the J end lost 0 bases, and 13 bases lay between the germline ends. Germline assignment: CDR1 SNHLY and CDR2 FYNNEI. This CDR3 region has 14 residues. The CDR3 DNA sequence: TGTGCCAGCATGCTACAGGCTTCCTCCTACGAGCAGTACTTC. Translated: CASMLQASSYEQYF.

V and J are TRBV20-1 and TRBJ2-3; D not resolved. CDR3 length: 11 residues. Germline V gene sequence: CDR1 DFQATT, CDR2 SNEGSKA (reference sequence). V was clipped by 7 bases and J by 4 bases, with 9 bases between them. DNA for the CDR3: TGCAGTGTGAAAGGGCCAGATACGCAGTATTTT. Translating it yields CSVKGPDTQYF.

This rearrangement joins TRBV6-4 to TRBJ2-3; D possibly corresponds to TRBD1 (6 bases). Germline CDR1 is MRHNA and CDR2 is SNTAGT. The CDR3 is made up of 15 amino acids. Trimming stripped 5 bases from V and 2 bases from J, with 14 bases between. CDR3 in DNA: TGTGCCAGCAGTCAAAACCGGGACAACACAGATACGCAGTATTTT. It yields the protein CASSQNRDNTDTQYF.